A selection of T cell receptor beta chains follows, all from one sample in a study of graft-versus-host responses after intestinal transplantation. These TCRs' antigens remain unknown. Libraries were prepared by immunoSEQ multiplex PCR; TCRdb keeps only in-frame clonotypes and omits some of them. Here the sample spans around 64,000 clones, 90% to 95% being singletons. This specimen consisted of unstimulated CD4+ T cells sorted from spleen or lymph node cells, obtained before transplant. The receptors derive from a human donor who was the organ donor for an intestinal transplant. The CDR3 runs from the conserved cysteine through the conserved F or W. The D gene is left open where the match is weak. The size field is filled for only some rows; it gives once, few, many or a size class.

>.|TRBJ2-3|.|TRBV9
TGTGCCAGCAGCGTTGGGGGGGATACGCAGTATTTT
CASSVGGDTQYF
>.|TRBJ2-7|.|TRBV7-9
TGTGCCAGCAGCTCCCGCCGAGGGGTGACCTACGAGCAGTACTTC
CASSSRRGVTYEQYF
>TRBD1|TRBJ1-1|once|TRBV10-3
TGTGCCATCAGACCCGACAGGGGTGAAGCTTTCTTT
CAIRPDRGEAFF
>.|TRBJ2-7|.|TRBV5-1
TGCGCCAGCAGCTGGGGCGGACAGACCTACGAGCAGTACTTC
CASSWGGQTYEQYF
>TRBD1|TRBJ1-2|.|TRBV6-5
TGTGCCAGCAGTCCGGACAGGGGGCGTGGAGGCTACACCTTC
CASSPDRGRGGYTF
>.|TRBJ2-5|.|TRBV5-1
TGCGCCAGCTCGGGCCAGGAGACCCAGTACTTC
CASSGQETQYF
>TRBD2|TRBJ2-3|.|TRBV5-8
TGTGCCAGCAGCCGAGCGGGGCTGACAGATACGCAGTATTTT
CASSRAGLTDTQYF
>.|TRBJ1-2|.|TRBV7-8
TGTGCCAGCAGCTTAGGTGTGGGGCAGGGAGGAGCTGGCTACACCTTC
CASSLGVGQGGAGYTF
>.|TRBJ2-7|.|TRBV15
TGTGCCACCAGCACTGGGACAAGCTACGAGCAGTACTTC
CATSTGTSYEQYF
>.|TRBJ1-6|.|TRBV5-4
TGTGCCAGCAGCTTGGGCAGGGAATCACCCCTCCACTTT
CASSLGRESPLHF
>TRBD1|TRBJ2-7|.|TRBV7-2
TGTGCCAGCAGCCCACGGGACAGGGGGATCGAGCAGTACTTC
CASSPRDRGIEQYF
>.|TRBJ2-5|.|TRBV10-3
TGTGCCATCCGAGGGGGGGCTAGAGAGACCCAGTACTTC
CAIRGGARETQYF
>TRBD1|TRBJ1-5|.|TRBV30
TGTGCCTGGTCCGGACAGGGGAATCAGCCCCAGCATTTT
CAWSGQGNQPQHF
>.|TRBJ2-5|.|TRBV5-1
TGCGCCAGCTTTATCCGGGGAGAGACCCAGTACTTC
CASFIRGETQYF
>.|TRBJ2-1|few|TRBV10-3
TGTGCCATCAGTGAGAACGACAATGAGCAGTTCTTC
CAISENDNEQFF
>.|TRBJ2-3|.|TRBV7-3
TGTGCCAGCAGCTTAAAGCCGGGTTCAGATACGCAGTATTTT
CASSLKPGSDTQYF
>TRBD1|TRBJ2-3|.|TRBV5-6
TGTGCCAGCAGCTCGGACAGGGGTAGCACAGATACGCAGTATTTT
CASSSDRGSTDTQYF
>.|TRBJ2-1|.|TRBV18
TGTGCCAGCTCACCCTCAGGGTATTCCTACAATGAGCAGTTCTTC
CASSPSGYSYNEQFF
>TRBD1|TRBJ2-3|.|TRBV7-9
TGTGCCAGCAGGTTAGCACAGGGGCTCACAGATACGCAGTATTTT
CASRLAQGLTDTQYF
>.|TRBJ1-5|.|TRBV4-2
TGTGCCAGCAGCCAGCTAGACAATCAGCCCCAGCATTTT
CASSQLDNQPQHF
>.|TRBJ2-1|.|TRBV6-6
TGTGCCAGCAATCCGATCCCTTTCTCCTACAATGAGCAGTTCTTC
CASNPIPFSYNEQFF
>.|TRBJ1-4|.|TRBV29-1
TGCAGCGTTGTGGGAAGGGAGGAAAAACTGTTTTTT
CSVVGREEKLFF
>TRBD1|TRBJ2-7|.|TRBV6-1
TGTGCCACCTACCCGGGACAGGGAGCAAGGGAGCAGTACTTC
CATYPGQGAREQYF
>TRBD1|TRBJ2-2|.|TRBV6-5
TGTGCCGCAACCCGAGCAGGGGGTCCCGCCGGGGAGCTGTTTTTT
CAATRAGGPAGELFF
>.|TRBJ1-2|.|TRBV6-5
TGTGCCAGCAGTTACTATCCCTATGGCTACACCTTC
CASSYYPYGYTF
>.|TRBJ1-2|.|TRBV14
TGTGCCAGCAGCCCTTCTGCCGCCCTCGGATCTGGAGGCTACACCTTC
CASSPSAALGSGGYTF
>.|TRBJ2-1|.|TRBV19
TGTGCCAGTAGTATTGGAGGTGGCGATGAGCAGTTCTTC
CASSIGGGDEQFF
>.|TRBJ2-5|.|TRBV7-7
TGTGCTAGCAGCCCCATAGGACCTGTTGAGACCCAGTACTTC
CASSPIGPVETQYF
>.|TRBJ1-2|.|TRBV6-5
TGTGCCAGCAGTTATGGAGGGGAGGGCTATGGCTACACCTTC
CASSYGGEGYGYTF
>.|TRBJ2-7|.|TRBV6-1
TGTGCCAGCAGTGTCAGGATCCCCTACGAGCAGTACTTC
CASSVRIPYEQYF
>.|TRBJ1-2|.|TRBV7-2
TGTGCCAGCAGCTTAGCCAGGGACTATGGCTACACCTTC
CASSLARDYGYTF
>.|TRBJ1-2|.|TRBV14
TGTGCCAGCAGCCCTACAGGGTATGGCTACACCTTC
CASSPTGYGYTF
>TRBD2|TRBJ2-1|.|TRBV19
TGTGCCAGTAGAGTTGGGACTAGCGGACGACGCTCCTACAATGAGCAGTTCTTC
CASRVGTSGRRSYNEQFF
>.|TRBJ1-3|.|TRBV11-2
TGTGCCAGCAGCTTTACATTCTCTGGAAACACCATATATTTT
CASSFTFSGNTIYF
>TRBD2|TRBJ2-2|.|TRBV5-1
TGCGCCAGCAGCTTGTTCCCGGGGGGGCCGGCAAACACCGGGGAGCTGTTTTTT
CASSLFPGGPANTGELFF
>.|TRBJ2-3|once|TRBV9
TGTGCCAGCAGCGTAGGGACTAGCACAGATACGCAGTATTTT
CASSVGTSTDTQYF
>.|TRBJ1-1|.|TRBV7-3
TGTGCCAGCAGCTTAACAGGGTTGGGTACTGAAGCTTTCTTT
CASSLTGLGTEAFF
>.|TRBJ2-1|.|TRBV7-3
TGTGCCAGCAGCCTCGGGGGCCTCAATGAGCAGTTCTTC
CASSLGGLNEQFF
>.|TRBJ1-5|.|TRBV19
TGTGCCAGTAGTATCGTTCAGGGGCGAAATCAGCCCCAGCATTTT
CASSIVQGRNQPQHF
>.|TRBJ1-5|.|TRBV6-5
TGTGCCAGCAGTCCCCCGACAGGACAGCCCCAGCATTTT
CASSPPTGQPQHF
>.|TRBJ1-6|.|TRBV6-5
TGTGCCAGCAGAACAAGCCAAAGGCCCCTCCACTTT
CASRTSQRPLHF
>.|TRBJ1-4|.|TRBV11-2
TGTGCCAGCAGCTTAGTATGGCGGAGCTCAGAAAAACTGTTTTTT
CASSLVWRSSEKLFF
>.|TRBJ2-7|.|TRBV7-8
TGTGCCAGCAGCTTAGGGATCAGCGGTAACCTCTACGAGCAGTACTTC
CASSLGISGNLYEQYF
>.|TRBJ2-5|.|TRBV28
TGTGCCGCTGGCCAGGACGAGACCCAGTACTTC
CAAGQDETQYF
>.|TRBJ2-3|once|TRBV4-3
TGCGCCAGCAGCCAAGAGGCGAGGAGCACAGATACGCAGTATTTT
CASSQEARSTDTQYF
>TRBD1|TRBJ2-7|.|TRBV6-5
TGTGCCAGCAGGCCCTACAGGGGGCTTATATACGAGCAGTACTTC
CASRPYRGLIYEQYF
>.|TRBJ2-3|.|TRBV5-4
TGTGCCAGCAGCTTGGCTAGACAGGGAGGAACGCAGTATTTT
CASSLARQGGTQYF
>.|TRBJ2-7|.|TRBV10-1
TGCGCCAGCAGGCTCGGTATGGGCAGGGCGTTTACCGAGCAGTACTTC
CASRLGMGRAFTEQYF
>TRBD1|TRBJ1-4|.|TRBV4-2
TGTGCCAGCTGGGTAGGTGACAGGGATGAAAAACTGTTTTTT
CASWVGDRDEKLFF
>.|TRBJ2-1|.|TRBV7-3
TGTGCCAGCAGCAGGGGATCTTCCTACAATGAGCAGTTCTTC
CASSRGSSYNEQFF
>.|TRBJ2-1|.|TRBV5-1
TGCGCCAGCAGCTTGTCAGGGGATGAGCAGTTCTTC
CASSLSGDEQFF
>.|TRBJ2-3|.|TRBV7-9
TGTGCCAGCAGCTTCGGGGAACCCCCAGATACGCAGTATTTT
CASSFGEPPDTQYF